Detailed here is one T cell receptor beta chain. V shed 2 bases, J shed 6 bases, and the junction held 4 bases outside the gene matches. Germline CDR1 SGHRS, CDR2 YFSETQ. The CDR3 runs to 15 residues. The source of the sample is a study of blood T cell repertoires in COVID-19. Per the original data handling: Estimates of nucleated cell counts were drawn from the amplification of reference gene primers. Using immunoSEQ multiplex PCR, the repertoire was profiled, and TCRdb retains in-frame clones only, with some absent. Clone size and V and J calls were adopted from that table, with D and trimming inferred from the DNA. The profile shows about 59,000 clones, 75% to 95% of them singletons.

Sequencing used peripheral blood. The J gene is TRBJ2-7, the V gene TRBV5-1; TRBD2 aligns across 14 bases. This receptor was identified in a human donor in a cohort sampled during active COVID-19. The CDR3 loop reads CASSLGTSGSGEQYF. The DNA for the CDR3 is TGCGCCAGCAGCTTAGGGACTAGCGGGAGTGGCGAGCAGTACTTC.